Presented here are 5 T cell receptor beta chains from one specimen sequenced in a study of CD8+CD57+ T cells in acquired aplastic anemia. In patients chosen for sequencing, flow cytometry had shown CD8+CD57+ cell expansion. The template used for profiling TCR beta VDJ and CDR3 was genomic DNA. TCRdb ran MiXCR on the reads and lists one entry per CDR3 protein. The sample includes under 350,000 distinct CDR3 sequences, roughly 61% of them seen just once. The sequencing sample was made of sorted CD4+, CD8+, or CD8+CD57+ T cells (not recorded which) from PBMCs. Receptor source: a human donor with aplastic anemia.

This chain joins TRBV7-8 and TRBJ2-7, with 7 bases lining up with TRBD1. The CDR3 has 14 amino acids. The germline CDR1 and CDR2 sequences are SGHVS and FQNEAQ. With V trimmed by 5 bases and J by 3 bases, 7 bases remained unmatched. CDR3 amino acids: CASSEGTVIYEQYF. The CDR3 nucleotides read TGTGCCAGCAGCGAGGGGACAGTGATCTACGAGCAGTACTTC.

The J gene is TRBJ1-1, the V gene TRBV2; D is ambiguous. In germline, CDR1 is SNHLY, CDR2 FYNNEI. V shed 5 bases and J shed 2 bases, with 9 bases lying between them. This CDR3 region has 13 residues. In DNA form, the CDR3 reads TGTGCCAGCAGTAAAGGAGAAAACACTGAAGCTTTCTTT. Translated: CASSKGENTEAFF. The entire variable domain, with the rest obtained from reference TRBV2 and TRBJ1-1, is as follows: EPEVTQTPSHQVTQMGQEVILRCVPISNHLYFYWYRQILGQKVEFLVSFYNNEISEKSEIFDDQFSVERPDGSNFTLKIRSTKLEDSAMYFCASSKGENTEAFFGQGTRLTVV.

The chain recombines TRBV7-9 with TRBJ1-1; D remains unclear. This CDR3 contains 13 residues. V dropped 2 bases and J dropped 5 bases, with 9 bases sitting between them. CDR1 and CDR2 (germline): SEHNR, FQNEAQ (reference sequence). In DNA, the CDR3 is TGTGCCAGCAGCTTACCGGTGGATACTGAAGCTTTCTTT. As protein: CASSLPVDTEAFF.

This clonotype was seen a handful of times. Given the absence of the conserved phenylalanine or tryptophan at the CDR3 end, a read error is likely. This sequence joins TRBV7-6 and TRBJ2-1, with 12 bases aligning to TRBD2. Germline V gene sequence: CDR1 SGHVS, CDR2 FNYEAQ. V was clipped by 1 base and J by 9 bases; unmatched bases: 4. The CDR3 length is 15 residues. DNA of the CDR3: TGTGCCAGCAGCTTAGTGGCTAGCGGGGGGGGTGAGCAGTTCTCC. It encodes CASSLVASGGGEQFS.

This clonotype was counted many times. The gene calls are TRBV7-9 and TRBJ1-5; no reliable D call. Germline V gene sequence: CDR1 SEHNR, CDR2 FQNEAQ (reference sequence). This CDR3 is built from 14 residues. Trimming took off 3 bases at V and 0 bases at J, with 6 bases between the two ends. In DNA, the CDR3 is TGTGCCAGCAGCTTGGGGAATAGCAATCAGCCCCAGCATTTT. Encoded protein: CASSLGNSNQPQHF. The variable domain in full, with the rest retrieved from reference TRBV7-9 and TRBJ1-5, is DTGVSQNPRHKITKRGQNVTFRCDPISEHNRLYWYRQTLGQGPEFLTYFQNEAQLEKSRLLSDRFSAERPKGSFSTLEIQRTEQGDSAMYLCASSLGNSNQPQHFGDGTRLSIL.